This paragraph reports one T cell receptor (beta chain). Methods used by the authors: Reference gene primer amplification gave estimated nucleated cell counts. This table comes from immunoSEQ multiplex PCR, and its TCRdb copy is limited to in-frame clones, with some not included. The V and J calls and clone size come from that table; D and trimming were worked out from the DNA. The table records a few hundred thousand clones, approximately 88% of them present only once. These data are taken from a study of blood T cell repertoires in COVID-19. On the study more broadly: In each case, the material was cDNA or gDNA derived from T cells, B-cell-depleted T cells, or PBMCs.

Participants came from some 23 US areas, aged about 18 to 95 years. Clinical histories supplied by participants themselves formed the basis of cohort assignment. The germline gives CDR1 SGHNT, CDR2 YENEEA. This CDR3 region has 17 residues. Deletions cut 5 bases from V and 4 bases from J, with 23 bases between. The sequenced sample was PBMCs or T cells enriched from blood (not recorded which). The V and J genes are TRBV11-3 and TRBJ2-5, with D unclear. This receptor was taken from a woman aged 40 to 50 with acute COVID-19. In DNA, the CDR3 is TGTGCCAGCAGCCCAGAGATAGTGTTGTCGCGCGGAGAGACCCAGTACTTC. Its translation is CASSPEIVLSRGETQYF.